This is a list of T cell receptor beta chains from one sample in a study of response to subunit inactivated influenza vaccine. MiXCR, applied by TCRdb to the RT-PCR reads, yields one record per CDR3 protein. The table lists about 170,000 distinct CDR3 sequences, more than 10% of them singletons. The data also belong to a second study, concerning T cells expressing NK-cell markers.

Sequencing was performed on CD8+ T cells sorted from PBMCs, taken about 13 days after vaccination. Receptors were obtained from a man between 45 and 60 years old who received an inactivated influenza vaccine. Both conserved end residues are part of each CDR3. The D gene is left open where the match is weak. The size of a clone is reported for some rows only, either as once, few or many, or as a class for expanded clones.

V	D	length	size	J	CDR3	DNA
TRBV4-1	.	13	many	TRBJ2-3	CASSQVPTDTQYF	TGCGCCAGCAGCCAAGTCCCTACAGATACGCAGTATTTT
TRBV12-3/TRBV12-4	TRBD2	14	many	TRBJ2-3	CASSPGLASDTQYF	TGTGCCAGCAGTCCGGGACTAGCGTCAGATACGCAGTATTTT
TRBV4-1	.	13	.	TRBJ1-1	CASSLFGDTEAFF	TGCGCCAGCAGCCTATTTGGTGACACTGAAGCTTTCTTT
TRBV5-1	.	17	.	TRBJ2-3	CASSLGSFSGVTDTQYF	TGCGCCAGCAGCTTGGGATCCTTTTCGGGGGTCACAGATACGCAGTATTTT
TRBV28	.	17	many	TRBJ2-3	CASSPGREKGSTDTQYF	TGTGCCAGCAGTCCGGGACGCGAAAAAGGGAGCACAGATACGCAGTATTTT
TRBV7-2	TRBD2	16	few	TRBJ2-3	CASSPWPGGITDTQYF	TGTGCCAGCAGCCCATGGCCCGGGGGGATAACAGATACGCAGTATTTT
TRBV27	TRBD1	15	many	TRBJ2-7	CASSLYRDRYYEQYF	TGTGCCAGCAGTTTGTACAGGGACAGGTACTACGAGCAGTACTTC
TRBV9	TRBD2	16	.	TRBJ2-7	CASSVDRTSGRPEQYF	TGTGCCAGCAGCGTAGACCGGACTAGCGGGAGGCCCGAGCAGTACTTC
TRBV5-1	.	18	many	TRBJ2-7	CASSLLVRRDGDSYEQYF	TGCGCCAGCAGCTTGCTAGTCCGGCGTGACGGCGACTCCTACGAGCAGTACTTC
TRBV6-5	.	16	few	TRBJ2-6	CASSSPRFSGANVLTF	TGTGCCAGCAGTTCCCCCCGGTTCTCTGGGGCCAACGTCCTGACTTTC
TRBV11-2	.	12	.	TRBJ2-7	CASSFAEYEQYF	TGTGCCAGCAGCTTCGCAGAATACGAGCAGTACTTC
TRBV27	.	16	few	TRBJ2-4	CASSLVGGPGINIQYF	TGTGCCAGCAGTTTAGTTGGCGGGCCGGGGATAAACATTCAGTACTTC
TRBV12-3/TRBV12-4	.	13	.	TRBJ1-2	CASSTTDYYGYTF	TGTGCCAGCAGCACGACAGACTACTATGGCTACACCTTC
TRBV6-6	.	11	.	TRBJ2-7	CASKNGYEQYF	TGTGCCAGTAAGAATGGGTACGAGCAGTACTTC
TRBV12-3/TRBV12-4	TRBD1	15	.	TRBJ1-5	CASSAPGQGDQPQHF	TGTGCCAGCAGCGCTCCGGGACAGGGTGATCAGCCCCAGCATTTT
TRBV7-6	TRBD2	16	.	TRBJ2-1	CASSLDQAGAQQEQFF	TGTGCCAGCAGCTTAGACCAAGCGGGAGCTCAGCAAGAGCAGTTCTTC
TRBV7-6	.	13	.	TRBJ2-7	CASSLTEAGEQYF	TGTGCCAGCAGCCTCACCGAGGCGGGAGAGCAGTACTTC
TRBV4-2	TRBD1	17	many	TRBJ1-6	CASSQAPAGTGFTPLHF	TGTGCCAGCAGCCAAGCGCCCGCCGGGACAGGGTTTACACCCCTCCACTTT
TRBV15	TRBD1	15	.	TRBJ2-7	CATSSNPGTGYEQYF	TGTGCCACCAGCAGTAACCCCGGGACAGGCTACGAGCAGTACTTC
TRBV28	TRBD1	16	.	TRBJ2-7	CASSMRGDRGLYEQYF	TGTGCCAGCAGCATGCGGGGGGACAGGGGACTCTACGAGCAGTACTTC
TRBV9	.	14	.	TRBJ2-2	CASSPGGGAGELFF	TGTGCCAGCAGCCCAGGTGGGGGAGCCGGGGAGCTGTTTTTT
TRBV6-5	.	15	few	TRBJ2-1	CASSYGQGVYNEQFF	TGTGCCAGCAGTTACGGGCAGGGAGTCTACAATGAGCAGTTCTTC
TRBV2	.	15	few	TRBJ1-2	CASRAPSGIIYGYTF	TGTGCCAGCAGAGCCCCCTCCGGGATCATCTATGGCTACACCTTC
TRBV3-1	.	14	.	TRBJ1-1	CASSQARGNTEAFF	TGTGCCAGCAGCCAAGCAAGGGGGAACACTGAAGCTTTCTTT
TRBV15	.	15	few	TRBJ2-5	CATSRDRGGRETQYF	TGTGCCACCAGCAGAGATAGGGGGGGACGGGAGACCCAGTACTTC